Described below is a single T cell receptor (beta chain) sequence and its context. Its antigen remains unknown. Germline CDR1 reads SGHRS; CDR2 reads YFSETQ. V lost 0 bases and J lost 0, with 9 bases in between. CDR3 length: 15 residues. Participants, patients aged 18 to 65, had newly diagnosed hyperthyroidism with a duration under 2 months. Uncontrolled infection, other autoimmune disease, pregnancy or lactation barred patients from enrollment. The source of the PBMCs was over 8.5 ml of fresh peripheral blood. TCR beta CDR3 regions were amplified from RNA transcripts. The TCR CDR3 was amplified in a first-round RT-PCR using the HTBI primer set. TCRdb ran MiXCR on the multiplex PCR reads and lists one entry per CDR3 protein. In the table there are over 700,000 distinct CDR3 sequences, roughly a third of which are singletons. The data originate from a study of T cells in Graves' hyperthyroidism and ophthalmopathy.

Whole-study findings and limits: Appearing also in blood were most of the thyroid clonotypes expanded above 0.001.

Sequences were obtained from blood. This rearrangement joins TRBV5-1 to TRBJ2-5; D gene ambiguous. The sequence derives from a woman aged 40 to 55 with Graves' hyperthyroidism. The CDR3 sequence: CASSLAPPYQETQYF. The CDR3 DNA is TGCGCCAGCAGCTTGGCCCCCCCGTACCAAGAGACCCAGTACTTC.